This TCR beta chain was documented in a study of neoadjuvant nivolumab and ipilimumab in lung cancer. Produced via immunoSEQ multiplex PCR; TCRdb's table is partial and in-frame only. The repertoire consists of 45,000 to 55,000 clones, with around 89% occurring once and the leading ten covering around 3.8%. The CDR3 covers 14 residues. CDR1 and CDR2 (germline): LNHDA, SQIVND (reference sequence). V shed 6 bases and J shed 5 bases, with 16 bases lying between them. Findings of the study overall: From pretherapy to surgery, tumor richness and clonality rose with dual therapy. TCR clonality did not significantly correlate with pathologic tumor regression. TCR sequencing covered a small number of samples.

Concerning this clone: The antigen is unknown.

The sequencing used blood, collected before neoadjuvant nivolumab, alone or with ipilimumab. The clonotype originates from an adult with non-small cell lung cancer. Some clones in this sample may be carry-over from other donors' samples. V usage is TRBV19 and J usage is TRBJ1-2, with no clear D. This CDR3 is CASSSADGPYGYTF. The CDR3, as DNA: TGTGCCAGTAGCTCGGCGGACGGCCCTTATGGCTACACCTTC.